This T cell receptor beta chain was captured by sequencing in a study of PD-L1 blockade in urothelial cancer. The ends were cut back, 3 bases at V and 0 bases at J, with 12 bases in the middle. The CDR3 runs to 15 residues. Per the germline V gene, CDR1 is KGHSH and CDR2 is LQKENI. Noted time point: peripheral blood 6 weeks after treatment start. Each PCR reaction had synthetic TCR analog templates spiked into it. The repertoire was sequenced with immunoSEQ multiplex PCR; TCRdb's copy has only in-frame clones and lacks some. This repertoire shows about 41,000 clones, roughly 84% found once; its top ten account for approximately 2.4%.

This receptor was obtained from a man between 65 and 85 years old with urothelial cancer. Sequencing was performed on PBMCs, taken around atezolizumab (anti-PD-L1) treatment. The rearrangement links TRBV18 to TRBJ2-7; tentative D call: TRBD2 (6 bases). Here the CDR3 reads CASSPSGGNSYEQYF. CDR3 bases: TGTGCCAGCTCACCTAGCGGAGGAAACTCCTACGAGCAGTACTTC.